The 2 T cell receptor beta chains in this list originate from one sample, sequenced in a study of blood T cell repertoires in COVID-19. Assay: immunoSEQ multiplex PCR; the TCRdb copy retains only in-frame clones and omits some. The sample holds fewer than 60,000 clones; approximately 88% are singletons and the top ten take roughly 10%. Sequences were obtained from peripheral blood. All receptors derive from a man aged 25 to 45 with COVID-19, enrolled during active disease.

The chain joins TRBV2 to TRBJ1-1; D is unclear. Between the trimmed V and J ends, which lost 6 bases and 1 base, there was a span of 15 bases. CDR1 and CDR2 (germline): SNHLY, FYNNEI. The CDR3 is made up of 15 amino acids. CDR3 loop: CASRADASGNTEAFF. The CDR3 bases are TGTGCCAGCAGAGCGGACGCCTCTGGGAACACTGAAGCTTTCTTT.

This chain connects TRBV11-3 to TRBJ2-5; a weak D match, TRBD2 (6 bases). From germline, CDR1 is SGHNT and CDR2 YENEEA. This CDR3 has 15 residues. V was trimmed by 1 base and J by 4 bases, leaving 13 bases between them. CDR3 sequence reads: CASSLGLGEAETQYF. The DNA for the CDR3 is TGTGCCAGCAGCTTAGGTCTAGGGGAGGCAGAGACCCAGTACTTC. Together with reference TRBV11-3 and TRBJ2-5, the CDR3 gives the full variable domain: EAGVVQSPRYKIIEKKQPVAFWCNPISGHNTLYWYLQNLGQGPELLIRYENEEAVDDSQLPKDRFSAERLKGVDSTLKIQPAELGDSAVYLCASSLGLGEAETQYFGPGTRLLVL.